This T cell receptor (beta chain) was identified during a study of blood T cell repertoires in COVID-19. Whole-study context: Sites across the United States, Italy and Spain contributed samples from acute and convalescent COVID-19.

The V and J ends lost 1 base and 7 bases respectively, with 10 bases between them. Per the germline V gene, CDR1 is LGHDT and CDR2 is YNNKEL (reference sequence). The CDR3 loop spans 13 amino acids. Some clones are missing from TCRdb's copy, which holds only in-frame ones; the method was immunoSEQ multiplex PCR. This table has 200,000 to 250,000 clones, 80% appearing once. This receptor was identified in a man aged 25-40 years with acute COVID-19. What was sequenced was PBMCs or T cells enriched from blood (not recorded which). V and J are TRBV3-1 (or the pseudogene TRBV3-2) and TRBJ1-2; a weak D match, TRBD1 (5 bases). This CDR3 is CASSQVARAGYTF. The CDR3 bases are TGTGCCAGCAGCCAAGTTGCCAGGGCTGGCTACACCTTC.